This T cell receptor (beta chain) was identified in a study of blood T cell repertoires in COVID-19. This clone was seen once. Some clones are missing from TCRdb's copy, which holds only in-frame ones; the method was immunoSEQ multiplex PCR. The table includes about 71,000 clones, over 70% detected once. Specimen: peripheral blood. The TCR sequence derives from a human donor in a cohort sampled during active COVID-19.

CDR3 in amino acids: CASSPTQGLGRNEQFF. As DNA, the CDR3 is TGCGCCAGCAGCCCTACTCAGGGTCTAGGCAGGAATGAGCAGTTCTTC. The chain links TRBV4-1 to TRBJ2-1; TRBD1 might be the D (5 bases). The CDR3 is made up of 16 amino acids. V was pared by 4 bases and J by 7 bases, with 20 bases between. Germline CDR1 is MGHRA and CDR2 is YSYEKL.